Shown below are 7 T cell receptor beta chains from a single sample sequenced in a study of CD8+ T cells in alopecia areata. Treatment indicated: oral pan-JAK inhibitor, 5-10 mg twice daily. cDNA reverse transcribed from extracted RNA served as the sequencing template. The protocol was immunoSEQ multiplex PCR, while the TCRdb copy is restricted to in-frame clones and leaves out a portion. The table includes around 100,000 clones, roughly 45% detected once. The sample consisted of CD8+ T cells sorted from blood, taken at week 24, from a patient treated with tofacitinib. These receptors came from a human donor with alopecia areata.

This sequence joins TRBV7-6 and TRBJ1-1, with a weak D call TRBD1 (5 bases). The CDR3 length is 15 residues. Germline V gives CDR1 SGHVS, CDR2 FNYEAQ. The V and J ends lost 0 bases and 6 bases respectively, with 14 bases between them. The CDR3 sequence is CASSLAGPGLSEAFF. CDR3 bases: TGTGCCAGCAGCTTAGCGGGGCCAGGGTTGTCTGAAGCTTTCTTT.

The chain couples TRBV15 to TRBJ1-1; 10 bases map to TRBD1. V was clipped by 5 bases and J by 8 bases; unmatched bases: 11. CDR3 length equals 15 residues. Germline loops: CDR1 LNHNV, CDR2 YYDKDF (reference sequence). CDR3 residues: CATSRRTGGDPEAFF. The CDR3 bases are TGTGCCACCAGCCGAAGGACAGGGGGGGATCCGGAAGCTTTCTTT.

The V call is TRBV7-9, the J call TRBJ1-4; no clear D. The germline V gene has CDR1 SEHNR and CDR2 FQNEAQ (reference sequence). The CDR3 contains 15 residues. The ends were cut back, 5 bases at V and 8 bases at J, with 18 bases in the middle. The CDR3 is CASSQTLDRYEKLFF. In nucleotides, the CDR3 is TGTGCCAGCAGCCAGACTCTGGACCGGTACGAAAAACTGTTTTTT.

The chain recombines TRBV7-9 with TRBJ2-3, with TRBD2 matching 7 bases. The germline V gene has CDR1 SEHNR and CDR2 FQNEAQ (reference sequence). V trimming: 5 bases; J trimming: 3 bases; junction bases outside the gene matches: 11. There are 16 residues in the CDR3. CDR3 coding DNA: TGTGCCAGCAGCCCGCCCAGCGGGAAGGGGACAGATACGCAGTATTTT. Its protein product is CASSPPSGKGTDTQYF.

The J gene is TRBJ2-7, the V gene TRBV4-3; D not resolved. V lost 2 bases to trimming and J lost 3 bases, with 8 bases between them. The CDR3 contains 13 residues. In germline, CDR1 is LGHNA, CDR2 YSLEER. The CDR3 coding sequence is TGCGCCAGCAGCCAAAACAGCTTCTACGAGCAGTACTTC. Protein sequence: CASSQNSFYEQYF.

The chain is built from TRBV20-1 and TRBJ1-1; D is perhaps TRBD1 (5 bases). The germline CDR1 and CDR2 sequences are DFQATT and SNEGSKA (reference sequence). This CDR3 is 11 amino acids long. The V gene lost 6 bases and the J gene lost 8 bases, with 13 bases spanning the gap. The CDR3 is CSAALGAEAFF. In DNA form, the CDR3 reads TGCAGTGCCGCTCTAGGGGCCGAAGCTTTCTTT.

This chain joins TRBV27 and TRBJ1-5, with D hard to call. Between the trimmed V and J ends, which lost 2 bases and 0 bases, there was a span of 8 bases. CDR3 length equals 15 residues. Germline lookup yields CDR1 MNHEY and CDR2 SMNVEV (reference sequence). CDR3 sequence: CASSLRGNSNQPQHF. The DNA of the CDR3 is TGTGCCAGCAGTTTAAGAGGAAATAGCAATCAGCCCCAGCATTTT.